Listed below are T cell receptor beta chains from one sample, sequenced in a study of cytomegalovirus exposure and HLA in healthy donors. TCRdb's table, derived via immunoSEQ multiplex PCR, lists solely in-frame clones and lacks some. Here the sample spans hundreds of thousands of clones, 70% to 85% being singletons. The specimen sequenced was PBMCs. These receptors were collected from a girl aged 2-10 years in good health and CMV-seronegative. Both conserved end residues are trimmed from each CDR3. Only part of the rows carry a size: once, few, many, or a class if the clone is expanded.

J,size,V,CDR3
TRBJ1-1,-,TRBV7-8,ASSRTGREAF
TRBJ1-6,-,TRBV7-6,ASSPGGSSYNSPLH
TRBJ2-4,-,TRBV5-1,ASSLGQGGNIQY
TRBJ2-1,-,TRBV10-3,AISPGRGNGRPSYNEQF
TRBJ1-1,-,TRBV5-1,ASSSGQGYTEAF
TRBJ1-2,-,TRBV20-1,SAREAYGYT
TRBJ1-2,-,TRBV9,ASSVQGASGYT
TRBJ1-5,-,TRBV6-1,ASSEQTGQSQPQH
TRBJ1-2,few,TRBV6-1,ASSEMTGSNYGYT
TRBJ2-6,-,TRBV6-1,ASSGQQGYHSGANVLT
TRBJ1-2,-,TRBV4-1,ASSQGDRDYGYT
TRBJ1-2,few,TRBV21-1,ASSKWGLGGT
TRBJ2-7,-,TRBV19,ASSIGGTSGRSTIYEQY
TRBJ1-5,-,TRBV6-1,ASDRYSNQPQH
TRBJ1-2,-,TRBV2,ASSVGQTNGYT
TRBJ2-1,-,TRBV6-5,ASSPLAGGTNEQF
TRBJ2-1,-,TRBV13,ASSPGTSGYNEQF
TRBJ1-2,-,TRBV29-1,SVGGTEANYGYT
TRBJ2-7,-,TRBV9,ASSVELAGPYEQY
TRBJ2-7,-,TRBV7-9,ASTRDRDYYEQY
TRBJ2-6,-,TRBV5-1,ASSLARSGPPGANVLT
TRBJ2-1,-,TRBV5-1,ASSLWRPPVDNEQF
TRBJ2-5,-,TRBV9,ASSVSLEARGRAETQY
TRBJ1-5,few,TRBV6-5,ASSFRGQPQH
TRBJ2-1,-,TRBV2,ASHRDRETWEQF
TRBJ2-7,-,TRBV10-2,ASSPSAYEQY
TRBJ2-7,once,TRBV6-1,ASSEGDTYEQY
TRBJ1-5,-,TRBV4-1,ASSRTVSNQPQH
TRBJ1-4,few,TRBV7-9,ASSLVVDRANEKLF
TRBJ2-7,few,TRBV27,ASGSRDRGYEQY
TRBJ2-3,-,TRBV9,ASSVVPGLAGLDTQY
TRBJ2-7,-,TRBV5-1,ASSWSDEQY
TRBJ1-1,-,TRBV20-1,SAWAGTEAF
TRBJ1-2,-,TRBV25-1,ASSGTTGGGYT
TRBJ1-5,-,TRBV2,ASSDSAGGNQPQH
TRBJ2-2,once,TRBV28,AGRGGGELF
TRBJ1-2,-,TRBV19,ASSTKELYGYT
TRBJ2-3,-,TRBV5-1,ASSLDGSTDTQY
TRBJ1-5,once,TRBV6-1,ASQGQRDQPQH
TRBJ1-1,few,TRBV5-4,ASSPDTISRSEAF
TRBJ2-7,-,TRBV18,ASSPPGGTSGGSPNEQY
TRBJ2-5,-,TRBV29-1,SVAREETQY
TRBJ2-2,once,TRBV10-1,ASRRQTAAGELF
TRBJ1-2,-,TRBV15,ATSCPGSTGEGYT
-,-,TRBV5-1,ASSSGTDLSYEQY
TRBJ1-4,-,TRBV19,ASSRSGSVLEKLF
TRBJ2-5,-,TRBV9,ASSVATLNGETQY
TRBJ2-7,-,TRBV7-2,ASSLMSNRESEQY
TRBJ2-1,-,TRBV13,ASSLSPREQF
TRBJ2-2,-,TRBV6-4,ASSGTPGANTGELF
TRBJ2-7,few,TRBV13,ASSLGLSGRVSYEQY
TRBJ1-5,few,TRBV12-5,ASGLVLGAGSSQPQH
TRBJ2-3,-,TRBV10-3,AITPTGDSTDTQY
TRBJ2-5,-,TRBV5-4,ASSRRASGGGAEETQY
TRBJ2-1,once,TRBV19,ASSIDVSGSFEQF
TRBJ2-7,-,TRBV6-5,ASSPTSGRVHEQY
TRBJ1-2,-,TRBV2,ASPRGGNYGYT
TRBJ1-2,-,TRBV6-1,ASSETGIGGYT